This T cell receptor beta chain was recovered during a study of blood T cell repertoires in COVID-19. CDR1 and CDR2 (germline): SGDLS, YYNGEE. This CDR3 has 13 residues. The V and J ends lost 0 bases and 3 bases respectively, with 6 bases between them. This table comes from immunoSEQ multiplex PCR, and its TCRdb copy is limited to in-frame clones, with some not included. The sample lists about 68,000 clones; roughly 84% were seen once. This receptor was identified in a man aged 50 to 60 with active COVID-19. The chain employs TRBV9 and TRBJ1-1; D not resolved. Material: peripheral blood. DNA for the CDR3: TGTGCCAGCAGCGTAGGCGGCGACACTGAAGCTTTCTTT. Protein product: CASSVGGDTEAFF. The full variable domain, with the rest looked up from reference TRBV9 and TRBJ1-1, is DSGVTQTPKHLITATGQRVTLRCSPRSGDLSVYWYQQSLDQGLQFLIQYYNGEERAKGNILERFSAQQFPDLHSELNLSSLELGDSALYFCASSVGGDTEAFFGQGTRLTVV.